This T cell receptor beta chain was identified during a study of T cell repertoires in MIS-A myocarditis. Clones were sequenced by immunoSEQ multiplex PCR, and TCRdb holds only the in-frame ones, with some missing. Of some 6,100 clones listed, roughly 74% were seen once; the top ten hold 55% to 70%. This CDR3 region has 13 residues. V shed 5 bases, J shed 8 bases, and the junction held 6 bases outside the gene matches. Germline CDR1 and CDR2: MNHEY and SMNVEV (reference sequence). Sequencing was done on a sample of interventricular septum heart tissue obtained at autopsy. The source of this sequence is a man aged 18-30 years with fulminant myocarditis from multisystem inflammatory syndrome in adults (MIS-A) after COVID-19. The chain recombines TRBV27 with TRBJ1-2; 9 bases are a match to TRBD1. CDR3 sequence (DNA): TGTGCCAGCAGTATGGGACAGGGATGGGGCTACACCTTC. Encoded protein: CASSMGQGWGYTF.